Relative to its sample, the clone carrying this T cell receptor beta chain is medium-sized. Its antigen is undetermined. The data are from a study of liver allograft versus peripheral blood T cells. Study as a whole: Comparative analysis was performed on T cell receptor repertoires from transplanted livers and from recipients' peripheral blood.

Study results and limitations: Intra-allograft T cell receptor repertoires in the liver reportedly differed from peripheral blood repertoires.

TCRdb independently ran MiXCR on the reads; one entry per CDR3 protein. Of fewer than 7,000 distinct CDR3 sequences listed, approximately 16% are singletons. The TCR was taken from a human patient who had a liver transplant. Some T cells could come from the graft donor.

This CDR3 is CATSSGTRGSSYDNEQFF. The CDR3 region has the DNA TGTGCCACTTCCTCCGGGACAAGGGGAAGCTCCTACGACAATGAGCAGTTCTTC. The V call is TRBV15, the J call TRBJ2-1; a possible D gene is TRBD1 (6 bases). This CDR3 spans 18 amino acids. Germline V gene sequence: CDR1 LNHNV, CDR2 YYDKDF (reference sequence). The ends were cut back, 9 bases at V and 5 bases at J, with 29 bases in the middle. Using reference TRBV15 and TRBJ2-1 for the parts outside the CDR3, the full variable domain is DAMVIQNPRYQVTQFGKPVTLSCSQTLNHNVMYWYQQKSSQAPKLLFHYYDKDFNNEADTPDNFQSRRPNTSFCFLDIRSPGLGDTAMYLCATSSGTRGSSYDNEQFFGPGTRLTVL.